These 13 T cell receptor beta chains were all obtained from the same sample, sequenced in a study of blood T cell repertoires in COVID-19. The method was immunoSEQ multiplex PCR; TCRdb's version includes in-frame clones alone and lacks a portion of them. The repertoire includes about 73,000 clones, over 65% of them detected once, and about 3.8% sits in the top ten. The sequenced material came from peripheral blood. All receptors come from a woman aged 55-69 years with acute or convalescent COVID-19.

The chain links TRBV12-3 or TRBV12-4 to TRBJ2-7; TRBD2 might be the D (6 bases). The CDR3 runs 12 residues. V was clipped by 7 bases and J by 7 bases, with 14 bases between them. Here the CDR3 DNA reads TGTGCCAGCACTCGGGGAGGACGAGAGCAGTACTTC. This translates into CASTRGGREQYF.

The rearrangement uses TRBV28 and TRBJ1-2; D is possibly TRBD1 (6 bases). Germline CDR1 is MDHEN and CDR2 is SYDVKM. This CDR3 contains 14 residues. Trimming left V 7 bases short and J 3 bases short, with 15 bases between. CDR3 amino acids: CASIQGGSDYGYTF. The CDR3 nucleotides read TGTGCCAGCATCCAAGGGGGATCGGACTATGGCTACACCTTC.

The rearrangement uses TRBV11-3 and TRBJ2-3, with D possibly matching TRBD2 (5 bases). V gave up 1 base and J gave up 4 bases, with 9 bases separating them. Germline V gene sequence: CDR1 SGHNT, CDR2 YENEEA. CDR3 length equals 14 residues. The CDR3 nucleotides are TGTGCCAGCAGCTTAGGGCTAGCAGCAGATACGCAGTATTTT. Protein sequence: CASSLGLAADTQYF.

The V gene is TRBV29-1, the J gene TRBJ2-5; the match to TRBD1 covers 8 bases. Germline-derived CDR1 and CDR2 are SQVTM and ANQGSEA. Losses at the gene ends were 4 bases for V and 7 bases for J; bases not matched to a gene: 8. The CDR3 has 13 residues. CDR3 in DNA: TGCAGCGTTGGAGAGGGACAGGTTTCGACCCAGTACTTC. It specifies CSVGEGQVSTQYF.

The chain employs TRBV12-2 and TRBJ2-7; TRBD2, as called in the table, went unchecked against the DNA. TRBV12-2 is marked as a pseudogene. The length of the CDR3 is 15 residues. CDR3 residues: CASRSATSGRYEQYF. The CDR3 nucleotides read TGTGCAAGTCGCTCGGCTACTAGCGGGAGATACGAGCAGTACTTC.

The chain employs TRBV30 and TRBJ1-5; the match to TRBD1 covers 12 bases. V lost 3 bases, J lost 3 bases, and 3 bases stayed unmatched. Germline loops: CDR1 GTSNPN, CDR2 SVGIG (reference sequence). CDR3 length: 15 amino acids. The CDR3 sequence is CAWSRDRGPNQPQHF. CDR3 bases: TGTGCCTGGAGCCGGGACAGGGGGCCCAATCAGCCCCAGCATTTT.

The J gene is TRBJ1-2, the V gene TRBV2; unclear D gene. Germline V gives CDR1 SNHLY, CDR2 FYNNEI. The CDR3 is 17 residues long. Trimming removed 8 bases at V and 6 bases at J, with 28 bases between. Here the CDR3 reads CASVSPLAGSRADGYTF. CDR3 in DNA: TGTGCCAGCGTCTCCCCCCTCGCGGGGTCACGGGCTGATGGCTACACCTTC.

CDR3 sequence (DNA): TGCGCCAGCAGCCGTGGGGGGGCCGGCGGGGACACTGAAGCTTTCTTT. Protein product: CASSRGGAGGDTEAFF. The rearrangement links TRBV4-1 to TRBJ1-1, with a weak D call TRBD1 (6 bases). Deletions cut 4 bases from V and 3 bases from J, with 18 bases between. The CDR3 consists of 16 residues. Germline values: CDR1 MGHRA, CDR2 YSYEKL.

This chain links TRBV6-6 with TRBJ1-3; 7 bases line up with TRBD1. This CDR3 is 15 amino acids long. V gave up 2 bases and J gave up 5 bases; unmatched junction bases: 6. Per germline, CDR1 MNHNY and CDR2 SVGAGI (reference sequence). CDR3 sequence reads: CASSYPGTVRNTIYF. CDR3 DNA: TGTGCCAGCAGTTACCCCGGGACAGTACGAAACACCATATATTTT.

CDR3 sequence: CASSGSGGGQPQHF. The DNA of the CDR3 is TGTGCCAGCAGCGGTTCGGGGGGGGGTCAGCCCCAGCATTTT. J is TRBJ1-5 and V is TRBV6-5, with D possibly being TRBD1 (5 bases). The CDR3 runs 14 residues. The germline V gene encodes CDR1 MNHEY and CDR2 SVGAGI. Trimming left V 6 bases short and J 6 bases short, with 15 bases between.

CDR3 DNA sequence: TGTGCCAGCAGCCAAGGATCAATGGCGGGGGGTTTTAGCACTGAAGCTTTCTTT. It specifies CASSQGSMAGGFSTEAFF. The chain is built from TRBV14 and TRBJ1-1; D might be TRBD1 (5 bases). Between the trimmed V and J ends, which lost 1 base and 4 bases, there was a span of 22 bases. Germline-derived CDR1 and CDR2 are SGHDN and FVKESK. This CDR3 is 18 amino acids long.

A note on this clone: Compared with germline, one end of the junction differs, possibly owing to a read error. The sample contains more than one DNA sequence encoding this CDR3. The chain joins TRBV19 to TRBJ1-2; tentatively, D is TRBD1 (6 bases). The germline CDR1 and CDR2 sequences are LNHDA and SQIVND (reference sequence). The CDR3 is 14 residues long. CDR3 residues: CASSTRTANYGYTF. Here the CDR3 DNA reads TGTGCCAGTAGTACCCGGACAGCAAACTATGGTTACACCTTC.

V is TRBV25-1 and J is TRBJ2-2, with a weak D call TRBD2 (6 bases). The CDR3 totals 17 residues. Germline loops: CDR1 MGHDK, CDR2 SYGVNS. V was pared by 6 bases and J by 5 bases, with 22 bases between. As DNA, the CDR3 is TGTGCCAGCAGCTCAGCGGGCCTGGGCGGTTGGACCGGGGAGCTGTTTTTT. Translation: CASSSAGLGGWTGELFF.